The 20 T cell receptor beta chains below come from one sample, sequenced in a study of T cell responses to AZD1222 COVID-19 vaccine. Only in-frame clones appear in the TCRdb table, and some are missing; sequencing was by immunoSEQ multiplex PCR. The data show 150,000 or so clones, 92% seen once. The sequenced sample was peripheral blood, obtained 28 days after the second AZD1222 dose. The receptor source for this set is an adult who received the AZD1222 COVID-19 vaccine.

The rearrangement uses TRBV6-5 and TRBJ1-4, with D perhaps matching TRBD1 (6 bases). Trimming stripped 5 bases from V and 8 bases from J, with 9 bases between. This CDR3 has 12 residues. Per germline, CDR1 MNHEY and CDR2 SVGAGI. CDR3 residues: CASSHDREKLFF. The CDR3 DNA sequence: TGTGCCAGCAGTCACGACAGGGAAAAACTGTTTTTT.

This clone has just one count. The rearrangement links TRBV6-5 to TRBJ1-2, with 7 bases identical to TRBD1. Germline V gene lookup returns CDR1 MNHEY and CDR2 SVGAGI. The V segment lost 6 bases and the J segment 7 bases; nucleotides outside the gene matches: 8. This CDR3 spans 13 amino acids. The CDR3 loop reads CASRITGVPGYTF. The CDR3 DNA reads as TGTGCCAGCAGGATCACAGGGGTGCCTGGCTACACCTTC.

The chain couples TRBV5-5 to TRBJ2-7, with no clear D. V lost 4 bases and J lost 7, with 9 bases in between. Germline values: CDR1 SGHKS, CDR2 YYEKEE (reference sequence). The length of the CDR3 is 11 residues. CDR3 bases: TGTGCCAGCAGCCCCTTCAGAGAGCAGTACTTC. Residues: CASSPFREQYF. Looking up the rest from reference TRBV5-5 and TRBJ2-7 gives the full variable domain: DAGVTQSPTHLIKTRGQQVTLRCSPISGHKSVSWYQQVLGQGPQFIFQYYEKEERGRGNFPDRFSARQFPNYSSELNVNALLLGDSALYLCASSPFREQYFGPGTRLTVT.

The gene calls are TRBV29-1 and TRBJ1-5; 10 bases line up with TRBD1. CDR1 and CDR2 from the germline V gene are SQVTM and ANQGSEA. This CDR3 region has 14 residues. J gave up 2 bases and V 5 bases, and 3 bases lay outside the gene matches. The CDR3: CSVIGTGGNQPQHF. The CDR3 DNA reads TGCAGCGTTATCGGGACAGGGGGCAATCAGCCCCAGCATTTT.

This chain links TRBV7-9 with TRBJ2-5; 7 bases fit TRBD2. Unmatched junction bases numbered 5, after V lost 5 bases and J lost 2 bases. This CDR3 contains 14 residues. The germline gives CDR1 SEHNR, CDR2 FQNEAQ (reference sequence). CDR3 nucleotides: TGTGCCAGCAGCCCGAGGCGGGAGCAAGAGACCCAGTACTTC. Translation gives CASSPRREQETQYF. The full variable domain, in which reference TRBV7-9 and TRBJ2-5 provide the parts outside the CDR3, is DTGVSQNPRHKITKRGQNVTFRCDPISEHNRLYWYRQTLGQGPEFLTYFQNEAQLEKSRLLSDRFSAERPKGSFSTLEIQRTEQGDSAMYLCASSPRREQETQYFGPGTRLLVL.

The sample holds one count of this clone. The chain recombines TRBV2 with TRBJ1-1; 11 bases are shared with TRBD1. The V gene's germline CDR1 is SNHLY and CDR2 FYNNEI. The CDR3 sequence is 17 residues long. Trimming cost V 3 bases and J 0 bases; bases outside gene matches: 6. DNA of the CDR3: TGTGCCAGCAGTGACGGACAGGGGGCGCGGATGAACACTGAAGCTTTCTTT. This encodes CASSDGQGARMNTEAFF. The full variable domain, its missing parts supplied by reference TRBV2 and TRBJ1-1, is EPEVTQTPSHQVTQMGQEVILRCVPISNHLYFYWYRQILGQKVEFLVSFYNNEISEKSEIFDDQFSVERPDGSNFTLKIRSTKLEDSAMYFCASSDGQGARMNTEAFFGQGTRLTVV.

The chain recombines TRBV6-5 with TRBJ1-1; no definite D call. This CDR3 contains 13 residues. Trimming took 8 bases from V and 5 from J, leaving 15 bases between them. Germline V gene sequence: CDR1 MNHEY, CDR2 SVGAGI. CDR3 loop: CASGQASVTEAFF. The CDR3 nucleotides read TGTGCCAGCGGGCAGGCTAGTGTGACTGAAGCTTTCTTT.

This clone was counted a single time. The CDR3 protein is CASSLPPGGQGAEQYF. CDR3 bases: TGTGCCAGCAGCTTACCTCCGGGGGGACAGGGGGCCGAGCAGTACTTC. V usage is TRBV11-1 and J usage is TRBJ2-7, with 12 nucleotides matching TRBD1. The CDR3 consists of 16 residues. J gave up 6 bases and V 2 bases, and 8 bases lay outside the gene matches. The germline gives CDR1 SGHAT, CDR2 FQDESV (reference sequence).

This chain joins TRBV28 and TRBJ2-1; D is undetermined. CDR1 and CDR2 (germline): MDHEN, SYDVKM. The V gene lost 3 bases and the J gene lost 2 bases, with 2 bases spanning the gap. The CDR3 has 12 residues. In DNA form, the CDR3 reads TGTGCCAGCAGTTTGACCTACAATGAGCAGTTCTTC. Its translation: CASSLTYNEQFF.

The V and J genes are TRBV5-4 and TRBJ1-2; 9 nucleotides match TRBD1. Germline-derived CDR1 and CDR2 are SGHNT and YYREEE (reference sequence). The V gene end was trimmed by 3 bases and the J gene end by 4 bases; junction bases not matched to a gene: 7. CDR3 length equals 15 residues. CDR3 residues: CASSSAGQGIYGYTF. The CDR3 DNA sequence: TGTGCCAGCAGCTCTGCCGGACAGGGGATCTATGGCTACACCTTC.

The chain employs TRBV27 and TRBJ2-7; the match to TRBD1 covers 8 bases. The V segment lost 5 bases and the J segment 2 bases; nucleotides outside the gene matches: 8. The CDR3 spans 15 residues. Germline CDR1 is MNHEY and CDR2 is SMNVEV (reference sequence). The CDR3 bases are TGTGCCAGCAGTCTTCCGGGACAGGTCGCCTACGAGCAGTACTTC. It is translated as CASSLPGQVAYEQYF.

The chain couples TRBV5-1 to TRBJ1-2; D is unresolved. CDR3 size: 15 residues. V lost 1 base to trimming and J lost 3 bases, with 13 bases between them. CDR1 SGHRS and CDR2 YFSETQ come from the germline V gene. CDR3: CASSLSGDPYYGYTF. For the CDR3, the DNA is TGCGCCAGCAGCTTGTCGGGCGACCCTTACTATGGCTACACCTTC.

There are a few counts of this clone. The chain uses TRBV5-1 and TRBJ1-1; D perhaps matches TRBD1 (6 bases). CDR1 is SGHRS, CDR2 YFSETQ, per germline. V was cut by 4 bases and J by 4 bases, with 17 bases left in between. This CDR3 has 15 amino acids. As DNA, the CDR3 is TGCGCCAGCAGCCCGTTTCTACAGGGTGGCACTGAAGCTTTCTTT. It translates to CASSPFLQGGTEAFF.

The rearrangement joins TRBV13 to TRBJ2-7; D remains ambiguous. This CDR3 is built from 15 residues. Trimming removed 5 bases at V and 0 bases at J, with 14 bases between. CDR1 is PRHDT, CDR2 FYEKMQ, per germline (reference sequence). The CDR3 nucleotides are TGTGCCAGCAGCACCCGGACCGAGAGCTCCTACGAGCAGTACTTC. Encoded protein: CASSTRTESSYEQYF.

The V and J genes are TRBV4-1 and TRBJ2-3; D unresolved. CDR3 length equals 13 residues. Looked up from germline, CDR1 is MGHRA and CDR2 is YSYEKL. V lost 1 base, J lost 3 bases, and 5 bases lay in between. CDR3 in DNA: TGCGCCAGCAGCCAAGGGTCTACAGATACGCAGTATTTT. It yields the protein CASSQGSTDTQYF.

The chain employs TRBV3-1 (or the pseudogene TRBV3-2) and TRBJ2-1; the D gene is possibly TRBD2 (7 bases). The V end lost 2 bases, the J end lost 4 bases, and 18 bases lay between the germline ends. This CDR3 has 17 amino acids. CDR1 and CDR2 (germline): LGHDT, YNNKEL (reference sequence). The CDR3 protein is CASSQHGGASGYNEQFF. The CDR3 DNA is TGTGCCAGCAGCCAACATGGGGGGGCTAGCGGTTACAATGAGCAGTTCTTC.

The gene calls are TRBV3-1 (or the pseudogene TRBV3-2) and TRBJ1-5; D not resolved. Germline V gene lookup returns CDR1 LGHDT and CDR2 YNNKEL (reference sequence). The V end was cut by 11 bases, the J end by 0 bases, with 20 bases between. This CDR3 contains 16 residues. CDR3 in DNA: TGTGCCTCCTCCCCCGGACCCTCATATAGCAATCAGCCCCAGCATTTT. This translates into CASSPGPSYSNQPQHF.

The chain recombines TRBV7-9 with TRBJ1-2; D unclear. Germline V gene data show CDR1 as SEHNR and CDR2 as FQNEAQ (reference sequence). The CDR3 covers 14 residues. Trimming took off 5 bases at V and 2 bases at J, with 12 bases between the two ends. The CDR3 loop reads CASSPDLRNYGYTF. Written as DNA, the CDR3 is TGTGCCAGCAGCCCCGACCTCAGAAACTATGGCTACACCTTC.

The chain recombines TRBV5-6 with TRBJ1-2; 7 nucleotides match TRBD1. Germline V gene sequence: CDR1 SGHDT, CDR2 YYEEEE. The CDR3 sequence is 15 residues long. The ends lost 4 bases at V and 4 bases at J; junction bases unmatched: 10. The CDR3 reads CASSPRDSTFYGYTF. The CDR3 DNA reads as TGTGCCAGCAGCCCGAGGGACAGCACCTTCTATGGCTACACCTTC.

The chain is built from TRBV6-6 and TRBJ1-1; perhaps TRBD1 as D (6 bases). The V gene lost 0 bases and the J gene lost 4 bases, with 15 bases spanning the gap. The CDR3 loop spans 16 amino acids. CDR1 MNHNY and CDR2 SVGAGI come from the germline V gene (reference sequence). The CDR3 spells CASSYSTGEGGTEAFF. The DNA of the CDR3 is TGTGCCAGCAGTTACTCGACGGGGGAGGGGGGCACTGAAGCTTTCTTT.